This TCR beta chain was sequenced in a study of blood T cell repertoires in COVID-19 (dated by TCRdb to about 2020). About the full investigation: Collaborator samples came from the United States, Italy and Spain and covered acute and convalescent phases of COVID-19. A freely available public database, intended as a resource for researchers studying the immune response to SARS-CoV-2, is where the repertoires were released. The samples were drawn from the first 160 participants of the ongoing ImmuneRACE study and from 1,254 subjects provided by 6 global collaborators. HLA class I and class II types, where available, came from metadata supplied by the sample provider rather than from assay-based typing. The material from the prospective study consisted of cDNA or gDNA derived from T cells, B-cell-depleted T cells, or PBMCs. Subjects who had been exposed to COVID-19, were actively infected with it, or had recovered from it provided the deeply sampled blood TCRbeta repertoires that made up the dataset. Sample metadata almost always included a de-identified subject ID, COVID-19 status, age in years and sex. Overall study outcomes, separate from this receptor: How much clinical and demographic metadata was included differed by source and by participant, and the metadata was provided uncurated.

Concerning this clone itself: Its cognate antigen has yet to be identified. No quality values exist for individual bases; no much larger clone is one base distant.

The CDR3 runs 13 amino acids, cysteine and phenylalanine included. Of all the DNA, just the CDR3 is kept, 39 bases in frame from base 1. CDR1 and CDR2 are read off the germline V gene as MNHEY and SVGAGI. Trimming takes 7 bases from V and 5 bases from J, and the germline ends sit 15 bases apart. TCRbeta CDR3 regions were amplified from genomic DNA using the immunoSEQ Assay, a bias-controlled multiplex PCR. Processing in the source paper ran as follows. The number of nucleated cells in each sample was estimated by amplification of reference gene primers within the assay. To quantify the absolute abundance of each unique TCRbeta CDR3 rearrangement, sequence reads were collapsed and filtered. For each sample, productive Simpson clonality was calculated as the square root of Simpson's diversity index across productive rearrangements. Drawn from immuneACCESS, this table holds only the in-frame rearrangements with V and J called that TCRdb kept. Clones are partly lost; checked studies trace under half to an unresolved V gene and leave the rest unexplained. V and J calls and clone size are given by that table; D and trimming were obtained from the DNA. This sample has some 300,000 clones in its table, and 70% to 90% of those were observed once. Approximately 6% of the sample rests with the top ten.

One collaborating source in Seattle enrolled patients while the patients were actively infected and followed the patients over time throughout the course of disease. Collaborating institutions collected whole blood in K2EDTA tubes following their own protocols. For TCRbeta analysis, collaborators shipped samples as frozen whole blood, isolated PBMCs, or DNA extracted from either of those sample types. This clonotype was obtained from a woman in her fifties or sixties with COVID-19, enrolled during active disease. The chain is made from TRBV6-5 and TRBJ2-7, with the D gene call left open. The sequenced material came from peripheral blood. The DNA sequence is given as TGTGCCAGCACCCCTCTCGGCGGCCACGAGCAGTACTTC. Translation gives CASTPLGGHEQYF.